One T cell receptor beta chain is described in this entry. Its specificity is not known. The junction and the germline gene differ at one end; a read error may be behind it. This specimen comes from a study of vaccination and CD4 T cells after COVID-19. Study-level findings and limits: Vaccine-specific clones numbering 304 of 307 showed spike mono-reactivity in convalescent patients.

The germline V gene has CDR1 GTSNPN and CDR2 SVGIG (reference sequence). This CDR3 region has 14 residues. The treatment was: approximately 9-day PBMC culture with coronavirus spike peptide pools or control peptides (ViraFEST assay). ViraFEST enlarged antigen-specific T cell populations with peptide pools and afterwards sequenced TCRs. Half-medium changes with fresh IL-2 medium occurred on days 3 and 7. The Oncomine TCR Beta short-read assay sequenced DNA from cultured CD4+ T cells. TCRdb analysed the PCR reads with MiXCR anew, one entry per CDR3 protein. The sample holds fewer than 12,000 distinct CDR3 sequences, 35% to 50% seen once.

The sequence was collected from a human donor who had recovered from COVID-19. Sequencing was done on a sample of CD4+ T cells from blood, cultured in vitro. V usage is TRBV30 and J usage is TRBJ1-2; D remains unclear. The CDR3 DNA reads as TGTGCCTGGAGTAGGAGGGATGCGGACTATGGCTGCACCTTC. Protein product: CAWSRRDADYGCTF.